The 32 T cell receptor beta chains below all came from one sample that was sequenced in a study of OX40 agonist ivuxolimab in advanced cancers. Libraries were prepared by immunoSEQ multiplex PCR; TCRdb keeps only in-frame clonotypes and omits some of them. The repertoire has approximately 130,000 clones, about nine tenths of them found once; the top ten carry around 0.99%. The starting material was CD4+ or CD8+ T cells sorted from blood, obtained in a trial of the OX40 agonist ivuxolimab. Receptors originate from an adult with an advanced solid tumor such as melanoma, head and neck, liver or kidney cancer.

The rearrangement uses TRBV7-3 and TRBJ2-2; D is ambiguous. CDR1 and CDR2 from the germline V gene are SGHTA and FQGTGA. CDR3 length: 15 residues. V was cut by 3 bases and J by 0 bases, with 8 bases left in between. The CDR3: CASSFGQTNTGELFF. CDR3 in DNA: TGTGCCAGCAGCTTTGGGCAAACGAACACCGGGGAGCTGTTTTTT.

The genes are TRBV28 and TRBJ2-7; 13 bases map to TRBD2. The CDR3 loop spans 15 amino acids. The V and J ends lost 8 bases and 5 bases, in that order; junction bases with no gene match: 9. Germline V gene lookup returns CDR1 MDHEN and CDR2 SYDVKM. The CDR3 loop reads CASGRLAGGVNEQYF. DNA for the CDR3: TGTGCCAGCGGCAGACTAGCGGGAGGTGTAAACGAGCAGTACTTC.

The V call is TRBV28, the J call TRBJ1-1, with unresolved D. The V gene's germline CDR1 is MDHEN and CDR2 SYDVKM. V lost 1 base to trimming and J lost 5 bases, with 11 bases between them. This CDR3 has 14 amino acids. CDR3 bases: TGTGCCAGCAGTTTATACCCTTCTGGGACTGAAGCTTTCTTT. It is translated as CASSLYPSGTEAFF.

The chain recombines TRBV5-1 with TRBJ1-2; D is unclear. CDR1 and CDR2 from the germline V gene are SGHRS and YFSETQ. CDR3 length equals 14 residues. V was clipped by 0 bases and J by 6 bases, with 12 bases between them. As DNA, the CDR3 is TGCGCCAGCAGCTTGGCCTCGTCAGACCATGGCTACACCTTC. Its protein is CASSLASSDHGYTF.

CDR3 in amino acids: CAISPTGGNEQYF. The CDR3 nucleotides are TGTGCCATCAGTCCTACAGGGGGCAACGAGCAGTACTTC. The J gene is TRBJ2-7, the V gene TRBV10-3, with TRBD1 matching over 9 bases. V gave up 5 bases and J gave up 5 bases; unmatched junction bases: 4. CDR3 size: 13 residues. The germline gives CDR1 ENHRY, CDR2 SYGVKD.

V gene TRBV21-1 combines with J gene TRBJ1-1. TRBV21-1 is recorded as a pseudogene. The CDR3 runs 16 residues. CDR3 DNA sequence: TGTGCCAGCAGCAAAAATGTCGGGGACCCAAGGACTGAAGCTTTCTTT. This encodes CASSKNVGDPRTEAFF.

The count of this clone is one. V gene TRBV9 combines with J gene TRBJ1-1, with TRBD1 identical over 8 bases. This CDR3 contains 15 residues. Germline V gives CDR1 SGDLS, CDR2 YYNGEE. The J segment lost 4 bases and the V segment lost 4 bases, leaving 9 bases of the junction unmatched. CDR3 DNA sequence: TGTGCCAGCAGCCCCCGGACAGGGTTCATCACTGAAGCTTTCTTT. This translates into CASSPRTGFITEAFF. The entire variable domain, with the rest obtained from reference TRBV9 and TRBJ1-1, is as follows: DSGVTQTPKHLITATGQRVTLRCSPRSGDLSVYWYQQSLDQGLQFLIQYYNGEERAKGNILERFSAQQFPDLHSELNLSSLELGDSALYFCASSPRTGFITEAFFGQGTRLTVV.

This clone came up a few times. The chain recombines TRBV9 with TRBJ1-1; the D gene is possibly TRBD1 (6 bases). V was clipped by 4 bases and J by 3 bases, with 13 bases between them. This CDR3 comprises 14 residues. In germline, CDR1 is SGDLS, CDR2 YYNGEE. The CDR3 DNA reads as TGTGCCAGCAGCCCAGGACAGCTTCACACTGAAGCTTTCTTT. As protein: CASSPGQLHTEAFF.

The chain links TRBV4-3 to TRBJ2-3; the match to TRBD2 covers 9 bases. CDR3 length: 15 residues. Germline assignment: CDR1 LGHNA and CDR2 YSLEER. V was pared by 6 bases and J by 5 bases, with 9 bases of the junction left unmatched. CDR3 region: CASSISGRNIDTQYF. The CDR3 coding sequence is TGCGCCAGCAGTATCAGCGGGAGGAATATAGATACGCAGTATTTT.

The rearrangement uses TRBV6-5 and TRBJ2-3, with 7 bases fitting TRBD2. Germline values: CDR1 MNHEY, CDR2 SVGAGI. With 0 bases clipped from V and 6 bases from J, the junction kept 3 bases outside the gene matches. CDR3 length equals 14 residues. The CDR3 DNA follows: TGTGCCAGCAGTTACTCGGGAGGGATCGATACGCAGTATTTT. This translates into CASSYSGGIDTQYF.

This sequence joins TRBV5-6 and TRBJ1-1; D perhaps matches TRBD1 (6 bases). Germline CDR1 SGHDT, CDR2 YYEEEE. The length of the CDR3 is 14 residues. Trimming shortened V by 6 bases and J by 8 bases, and 20 bases separated the two germline ends. CDR3 sequence: CASIRRGPIREAFF. CDR3 DNA: TGTGCCAGCATCAGGCGGGGGCCGATCAGAGAAGCTTTCTTT.

This chain connects TRBV19 to TRBJ2-7; tentatively, D is TRBD2 (5 bases). The germline V gene has CDR1 LNHDA and CDR2 SQIVND (reference sequence). The V and J ends lost 5 bases and 4 bases respectively, with 24 bases between them. The CDR3 contains 17 residues. The CDR3 region is CASSSHTGERNDYEQYF. The DNA of the CDR3 is TGTGCCAGTAGTTCCCATACCGGGGAGAGGAACGATTACGAGCAGTACTTC.

The chain combines TRBV10-3 with TRBJ2-1; 9 nucleotides match TRBD1. This CDR3 has 18 residues. In germline, CDR1 is ENHRY, CDR2 SYGVKD. The V gene end was trimmed by 4 bases and the J gene end by 2 bases; junction bases not matched to a gene: 12. CDR3 protein: CAISGGDRAISTYNEQFF. In DNA, the CDR3 is TGTGCCATCAGTGGCGGGGACAGGGCAATTTCAACCTACAATGAGCAGTTCTTC.

This chain joins TRBV27 and TRBJ2-1, with 12 bases that match TRBD2. V gave up 6 bases and J gave up 7 bases; unmatched junction bases: 10. From germline, CDR1 is MNHEY and CDR2 SMNVEV (reference sequence). CDR3 length equals 16 residues. CDR3 amino acids: CASRTSGSLSGNEQFF. CDR3 bases: TGTGCCAGCAGGACTAGCGGGAGCCTTTCCGGGAATGAGCAGTTCTTC.

The rearrangement links TRBV21-1 to TRBJ2-2; the DNA was not compared with TRBD2, the D call given in the table. TRBV21-1 is a documented pseudogene. This CDR3 comprises 17 residues. The CDR3 is CASSNPLAGGNTGELFF. CDR3 nucleotide sequence: TGTGCCAGCAGCAACCCACTAGCGGGAGGGAACACCGGGGAGCTGTTTTTT.

This rearrangement joins TRBV27 to TRBJ1-1, with 7 bases fitting TRBD1. There are 14 residues in the CDR3. Germline CDR1 and CDR2: MNHEY and SMNVEV (reference sequence). The trim removed 5 bases at V and 4 bases at J, leaving 7 bases unmatched. CDR3 residues: CASSTRTGLTEAFF. CDR3 coding DNA: TGTGCCAGCAGTACACGGACAGGTCTCACTGAAGCTTTCTTT.

The chain combines TRBV29-1 with TRBJ1-2, with TRBD1 matching over 7 bases. Trimming took 6 bases from V and 1 from J; bases not matched to a gene: 5. This CDR3 has 13 amino acids. CDR1 and CDR2 (germline): SQVTM, ANQGSEA. The CDR3 reads CSVRQGLNYGYTF. The CDR3 region has the DNA TGCAGCGTCCGACAGGGCCTTAACTATGGCTACACCTTC.

This clone was observed a single time. The CDR3 sequence: CASSLLGGDEQYF. As DNA, the CDR3 is TGTGCCAGCAGTTTATTAGGGGGGGACGAGCAGTACTTC. This chain uses TRBV27 with TRBJ2-7, with TRBD2 as a possible D gene (7 bases). V lost 1 base to trimming and J lost 5 bases, with 9 bases between them. The germline gives CDR1 MNHEY, CDR2 SMNVEV (reference sequence). This CDR3 is built from 13 residues.

The genes are TRBV11-2 and TRBJ2-1; no reliable D call. Trimming left V 1 base short and J 0 bases short, with 7 bases between. CDR1 is SGHAT and CDR2 is FQNNGV in the germline V gene. The CDR3 runs 15 residues. The DNA of the CDR3 is TGTGCCAGCAGCTTAGCACAGTACTCCTACAATGAGCAGTTCTTC. Residues: CASSLAQYSYNEQFF.

The chain joins TRBV28 to TRBJ1-2; maybe TRBD1 (5 bases). Trimming removed 3 bases from V and 3 bases from J, with 14 bases in between. This CDR3 has 15 amino acids. CDR1 and CDR2 from the germline V gene are MDHEN and SYDVKM. CDR3 protein: CASSLSREWDYGYTF. In DNA form, the CDR3 reads TGTGCCAGCAGTTTGAGCAGGGAATGGGACTATGGCTACACCTTC.

This rearrangement joins TRBV12-5 to TRBJ2-1; 10 bases are a match to TRBD2. Germline V CDR1 and CDR2: LGHNT, FRNRAP. Trimming removed 0 bases from V and 6 bases from J; junction bases left unmatched: 8. This CDR3 has 17 residues. The DNA for the CDR3 is TGTGCTAGTGGTTTGGTACTTCTAGCGGGGGTTGCCAATGAGCAGTTCTTC. Its translation is CASGLVLLAGVANEQFF.

The chain employs TRBV28 and TRBJ2-7; unclear D gene. Germline CDR1 and CDR2: MDHEN and SYDVKM. The CDR3 has 17 amino acids. With 5 bases removed from V and 5 bases from J, the gap between germline ends came to 25 bases. Written as DNA, the CDR3 is TGTGCCAGCAGTCGGCGACAAAGAGGTGCCCCCTTGGACGAGCAGTACTTC. Protein product: CASSRRQRGAPLDEQYF.

In DNA, the CDR3 is TGTGCCAGCTCGACAGGGGTCTCCAATCAGCCCCAGCATTTT. Amino acids: CASSTGVSNQPQHF. V and J are TRBV9 and TRBJ1-5, with 8 bases that match TRBD1. Per the germline V gene, CDR1 is SGDLS and CDR2 is YYNGEE. CDR3 length equals 14 residues. With 7 bases clipped from V and 3 bases from J, the junction kept 6 bases outside the gene matches.

The V and J genes are TRBV6-4 and TRBJ1-2; D is uncertain. Germline-derived CDR1 and CDR2 are MRHNA and SNTAGT. This CDR3 comprises 15 residues. Trimming cost V 1 base and J 7 bases, with 16 bases left between them. In DNA, the CDR3 is TGTGCCAGCAGTGACTGGCGGACGGATTCTTCTGGCTACACCTTC. It specifies CASSDWRTDSSGYTF.

This chain joins TRBV28 and TRBJ2-1, with D possibly TRBD1 on 5 matching bases. V was pared by 2 bases and J by 1 base, with 9 bases between. CDR3 size: 15 residues. Germline V CDR1 and CDR2: MDHEN, SYDVKM. CDR3 nucleotides: TGTGCCAGCAGTTTAGGGGCAGGGTCCTACAATGAGCAGTTCTTC. Translating it yields CASSLGAGSYNEQFF.

The chain couples TRBV19 to TRBJ2-7; no firm D call. CDR3 length: 14 residues. Trimming cost V 4 bases and J 5 bases, with 15 bases left between them. Germline lookup yields CDR1 LNHDA and CDR2 SQIVND (reference sequence). CDR3 nucleotide sequence: TGTGCCAGTAGTAAACCAGCGAGAGCACACGAGCAGTACTTC. It translates to CASSKPARAHEQYF.

V is TRBV7-3 and J is TRBJ2-5, with TRBD1 matching over 9 bases. V lost 2 bases and J lost 5; bases outside the gene matches: 6. The CDR3 has 15 residues. The germline gives CDR1 SGHTA, CDR2 FQGTGA. The CDR3 protein is CASSLAPGQGETQYF. In DNA, the CDR3 is TGTGCCAGCAGCTTAGCCCCGGGACAGGGTGAGACCCAGTACTTC.

This rearrangement joins TRBV27 to TRBJ2-1; 8 bases agree with TRBD1. Germline values: CDR1 MNHEY, CDR2 SMNVEV (reference sequence). The V and J ends lost 6 bases and 5 bases, in that order; junction bases with no gene match: 3. The CDR3 is 13 residues long. CDR3 region: CASSGQGHNEQFF. The CDR3 DNA reads TGTGCCAGCAGCGGACAGGGTCACAATGAGCAGTTCTTC.

This clone showed up just once. The V gene is TRBV15, the J gene TRBJ2-2, with a possible D match to TRBD2 (6 bases). The CDR3 contains 12 residues. The V end was cut by 9 bases, the J end by 6 bases, with 11 bases between. The germline gives CDR1 LNHNV, CDR2 YYDKDF (reference sequence). The CDR3 coding sequence is TGTGCCACGAGGAGGGGTGCCGGGGAGCTGTTTTTT. Amino acid sequence: CATRRGAGELFF.

The chain carries TRBV9 and TRBJ1-6; weak D call: TRBD1 (6 bases). Germline V lookup: CDR1 SGDLS, CDR2 YYNGEE. Trimming took off 3 bases at V and 4 bases at J, with 20 bases between the two ends. The CDR3 is 18 amino acids. The CDR3 region is CASSDKRGGSPYNSPLHF. CDR3 bases: TGTGCCAGCAGCGACAAGCGTGGGGGCTCCCCATATAATTCACCCCTCCACTTT.

The gene calls are TRBV30 and TRBJ2-3; the D is unclear. Germline V gene sequence: CDR1 GTSNPN, CDR2 SVGIG (reference sequence). Deletions cut 5 bases from V and 4 bases from J, with 7 bases between. The length of the CDR3 is 11 residues. CDR3 protein: CAWGNSDTQYF. As DNA, the CDR3 is TGTGCCTGGGGGAATTCAGATACGCAGTATTTT.

The V and J genes are TRBV6-5 and TRBJ2-7, with D perhaps TRBD2 (6 bases). The CDR3 covers 16 residues. Deletions cut 0 bases from V and 3 bases from J, with 15 bases between. Looked up from germline, CDR1 is MNHEY and CDR2 is SVGAGI. The CDR3 DNA reads TGTGCCAGCAGTTACTCGATAGCGCTAGCGAGCTACGAGCAGTACTTC. It codes for CASSYSIALASYEQYF.